Below are 10 T cell receptor beta chains sequenced from a single sample in a study of blood T cell repertoires in COVID-19. Profiling relied on immunoSEQ multiplex PCR, and the TCRdb table lists in-frame clones only, not all of them. The sample includes 150,000 to 200,000 clones, 65% to 85% of them seen just once. The sample comprised peripheral blood. The receptors originated from a man aged 55-75 years with active or convalescent COVID-19.

The J gene is TRBJ2-2, the V gene TRBV2, with D unresolved. CDR3 length equals 13 residues. The V gene lost 7 bases and the J gene lost 2 bases, with 8 bases spanning the gap. From germline, CDR1 is SNHLY and CDR2 FYNNEI. CDR3 DNA sequence: TGTGCCAGCAAGATAGAAAACACCGGGGAGCTGTTTTTT. This encodes CASKIENTGELFF.

This chain connects TRBV2 to TRBJ2-1, with 7 bases matching TRBD2. CDR1 and CDR2 from the germline V gene are SNHLY and FYNNEI. The CDR3 spans 18 residues. After removal of 4 bases from V and 1 base from J, the junction contained 13 bases not matched to a gene. CDR3 coding DNA: TGTGCCAGCAGTGTAGCGCGGGAGTGGGTACGGTCCTACAATGAGCAGTTCTTC. Translated: CASSVAREWVRSYNEQFF.

The chain couples TRBV27 to TRBJ1-2, with D maybe TRBD1 (6 bases). Germline CDR1 MNHEY, CDR2 SMNVEV (reference sequence). Deletions cut 2 bases from V and 2 bases from J, with 12 bases between. The CDR3 loop spans 15 amino acids. The DNA of the CDR3 is TGTGCCAGCAGTTTACGGGGGGCTATCAACTATGGCTACACCTTC. Amino acid sequence: CASSLRGAINYGYTF.

This clone appeared once. The V call is TRBV5-1, the J call TRBJ2-3; TRBD2 matches at 8 bases. Trimming took 2 bases from V and 4 from J; bases not matched to a gene: 0. Germline V gene lookup returns CDR1 SGHRS and CDR2 YFSETQ. The length of the CDR3 is 13 residues. CDR3 coding DNA: TGCGCCAGCAGCTTAGCGGGGGCAGATACGCAGTATTTT. The encoded protein is CASSLAGADTQYF. The whole variable domain, remainder taken from reference TRBV5-1 and TRBJ2-3, is KAGVTQTPRYLIKTRGQQVTLSCSPISGHRSVSWYQQTPGQGLQFLFEYFSETQRNKGNFPGRFSGRQFSNSRSEMNVSTLELGDSALYLCASSLAGADTQYFGPGTRLTVL.

This sequence joins TRBV7-2 and TRBJ2-5; TRBD1 agrees at 7 bases. This CDR3 has 15 residues. CDR1 and CDR2 from the germline V gene are SGHTA and FQGNSA. V trimming: 1 base; J trimming: 3 bases; junction bases outside the gene matches: 5. The CDR3 loop reads CASSLGTGEKETQYF. Here the CDR3 DNA reads TGTGCCAGCAGCTTAGGAACAGGGGAGAAAGAGACCCAGTACTTC. Drawing the rest from reference TRBV7-2 and TRBJ2-5, the complete variable domain is GAGVSQSPSNKVTEKGKDVELRCDPISGHTALYWYRQSLGQGLEFLIYFQGNSAPDKSGLPSDRFSAERTGGSVSTLTIQRTQQEDSAVYLCASSLGTGEKETQYFGPGTRLLVL.

This clone was observed once. This chain uses TRBV7-6 with TRBJ2-1; 8 bases align to TRBD1. The CDR3 runs 15 residues. The V segment lost 1 base and the J segment 6 bases; nucleotides outside the gene matches: 5. Per the germline V gene, CDR1 is SGHVS and CDR2 is FNYEAQ. The CDR3 sequence is CASSLGQGALNEQFF. Written as DNA, the CDR3 is TGTGCCAGCAGCTTAGGGCAGGGGGCGCTCAATGAGCAGTTCTTC.

This clone showed up just a few times. The J gene is TRBJ2-3, the V gene TRBV4-1; maybe TRBD2 (5 bases). This CDR3 has 17 amino acids. V was shortened by 0 bases and J by 2 bases, with 15 bases between the two germline ends. Germline CDR1 and CDR2: MGHRA and YSYEKL. CDR3 residues: CASSQEGGSGFTDTQYF. The DNA of the CDR3 is TGCGCCAGCAGCCAAGAGGGTGGGAGCGGCTTCACAGATACGCAGTATTTT.

This clone was observed once. The chain uses TRBV28 and TRBJ2-3; D uncertain. The CDR3 sequence is 15 residues long. Trimming removed 3 bases at V and 0 bases at J, with 10 bases between. Germline V gene sequence: CDR1 MDHEN, CDR2 SYDVKM. The CDR3 DNA is TGTGCCAGCAGTTTTGTCAGTCCGAGCACAGATACGCAGTATTTT. It specifies CASSFVSPSTDTQYF. The full variable domain, its missing parts supplied by reference TRBV28 and TRBJ2-3, is DVKVTQSSRYLVKRTGEKVFLECVQDMDHENMFWYRQDPGLGLRLIYFSYDVKMKEKGDIPEGYSVSREKKERFSLILESASTNQTSMYLCASSFVSPSTDTQYFGPGTRLTVL.

The rearrangement links TRBV5-4 to TRBJ1-1, with D possibly being TRBD1 (5 bases). Germline values: CDR1 SGHNT, CDR2 YYREEE (reference sequence). The CDR3 length is 14 residues. Trimming shortened V by 0 bases and J by 3 bases, and 9 bases separated the two germline ends. DNA for the CDR3: TGTGCCAGCAGCTTGGCGACAGTGGACACTGAAGCTTTCTTT. Amino acid sequence: CASSLATVDTEAFF.

This chain joins TRBV5-1 and TRBJ1-1; 9 nucleotides match TRBD1. CDR1 SGHRS and CDR2 YFSETQ come from the germline V gene. V was clipped by 4 bases and J by 8 bases; unmatched bases: 3. The CDR3 runs 12 residues. Here the CDR3 DNA reads TGCGCCAGCAGCCAAACAGGGGGCGAAGCTTTCTTT. Its translation: CASSQTGGEAFF.